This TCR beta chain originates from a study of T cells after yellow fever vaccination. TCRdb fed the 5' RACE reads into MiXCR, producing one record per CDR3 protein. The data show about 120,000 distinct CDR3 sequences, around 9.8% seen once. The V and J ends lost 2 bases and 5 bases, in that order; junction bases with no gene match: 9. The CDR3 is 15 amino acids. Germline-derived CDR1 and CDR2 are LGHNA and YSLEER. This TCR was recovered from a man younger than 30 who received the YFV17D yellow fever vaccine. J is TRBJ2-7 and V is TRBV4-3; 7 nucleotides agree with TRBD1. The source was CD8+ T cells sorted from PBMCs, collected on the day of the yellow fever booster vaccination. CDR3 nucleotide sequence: TGCGCCAGCAGCCAACGGGACAGAGTATCTGACGAGCAGTACTTC. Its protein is CASSQRDRVSDEQYF.